The entry below describes one T cell receptor beta chain. No antigen is known for it. These data originate in a study of T cell clonotyping in hematopoietic cell transplantation. General study results and limits: Higher Inverse Simpson Index values in graft donor and pretransplant recipient predicted broader posttransplant TCR diversity. Recipient TCR diversity dropped after transplant; expanded clonotypes rose from day 30 to 180. Few recipient clonotypes overlapped donors; over 97% were de novo at given depth.

Blood collection times were about day -28 and days 30, 100, 180 posttransplant. The V segment lost 6 bases and the J segment 6 bases; nucleotides outside the gene matches: 6. The length of the CDR3 is 15 residues. The germline V gene has CDR1 MNHEY and CDR2 SVGAGI. Only in-frame clones appear in the TCRdb table, and some are missing; sequencing was by immunoSEQ multiplex PCR. Of over 10,000 clones listed, approximately 80% were seen once; the top ten hold around 5.5%. The V and J genes are TRBV6-5 and TRBJ2-1; 12 bases are a match to TRBD1. Sequenced material: PBMCs, taken 100 days after allogeneic stem cell transplant. This clonotype originated in a female patient aged 40 to 50 who had an allogeneic stem cell transplant from a related donor, so T cells may come from the graft donor. Some clones in this sample may be carry-over from other donors' samples. CDR3 sequence: CASSSGTGGSNEQFF. DNA of the CDR3: TGTGCCAGCAGCTCCGGGACAGGGGGCTCCAATGAGCAGTTCTTC.